This paragraph reports one TCR beta chain. Its cognate antigen is unknown. V lost 5 bases and J lost 0, with 8 bases in between. The CDR3 covers 12 residues. The germline gives CDR1 SQVTM, CDR2 ANQGSEA. The data stem from a study of shared clonotypes between healthy human individuals. Study results and limitations: Clonotypes shared by all four sorted-subset donors had higher generation probabilities than non-shared clonotypes.

Only CD45RO-negative cells positively selected for CCR7 counted as naive CD8 cells, so terminally differentiated effector memory CD45RA+ cells were excluded. Researchers divided each subset's genomic DNA evenly across several immunoSEQ plates. Generated by immunoSEQ multiplex PCR, the TCRdb table keeps only in-frame clones and is missing some. This sample carries approximately 840,000 clones, about 97% of them seen once, and the ten largest clones take over 0.2%. Sequenced: naive CD8+ T cells sorted from blood. This TCR derives from a young man in good health. The chain uses TRBV29-1 and TRBJ2-7; D is undetermined. The CDR3 loop is CSVFDLSYEQYF. CDR3 nucleotides: TGCAGCGTTTTTGACCTCTCCTACGAGCAGTACTTC.